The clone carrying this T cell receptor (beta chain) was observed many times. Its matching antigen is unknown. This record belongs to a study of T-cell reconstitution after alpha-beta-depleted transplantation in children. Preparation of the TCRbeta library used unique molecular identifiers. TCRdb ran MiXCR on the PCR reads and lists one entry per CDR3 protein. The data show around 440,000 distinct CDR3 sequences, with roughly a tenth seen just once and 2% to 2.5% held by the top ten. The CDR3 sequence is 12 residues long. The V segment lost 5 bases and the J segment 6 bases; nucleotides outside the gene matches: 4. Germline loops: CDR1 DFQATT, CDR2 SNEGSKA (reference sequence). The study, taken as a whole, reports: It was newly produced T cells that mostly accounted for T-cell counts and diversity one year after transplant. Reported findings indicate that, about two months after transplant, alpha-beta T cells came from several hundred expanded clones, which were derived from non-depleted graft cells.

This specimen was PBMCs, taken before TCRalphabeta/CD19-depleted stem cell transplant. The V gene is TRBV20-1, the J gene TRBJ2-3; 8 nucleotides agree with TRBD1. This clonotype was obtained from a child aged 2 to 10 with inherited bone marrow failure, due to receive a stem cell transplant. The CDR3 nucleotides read TGCAGTGCTGGCAGGGGGCTCGATACGCAGTATTTT. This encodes CSAGRGLDTQYF.